Below are 13 T cell receptor beta chains sequenced from a single sample in a study of blood T cell repertoires in COVID-19. The protocol was immunoSEQ multiplex PCR, while the TCRdb copy is restricted to in-frame clones and leaves out a portion. Of 150,000 to 200,000 clones in the sample, around 85% were seen once. The sample was peripheral blood. The receptors stem from a man aged 70 or older with active or convalescent COVID-19.

With regard to this clone: Other nucleotide sequences in the sample specify the same CDR3. The chain couples TRBV18 to TRBJ1-6, with 10 nucleotides matching TRBD1. The germline V gene has CDR1 KGHSH and CDR2 LQKENI. The V segment lost 3 bases and the J segment 7 bases; nucleotides outside the gene matches: 0. CDR3 length: 14 amino acids. The CDR3 sequence: CASSPGQGNSPLHF. In DNA, the CDR3 is TGTGCCAGCTCACCGGGACAGGGGAATTCACCCCTCCACTTT. The full variable domain, with the rest looked up from reference TRBV18 and TRBJ1-6, is NAGVMQNPRHLVRRRGQEARLRCSPMKGHSHVYWYRQLPEEGLKFMVYLQKENIIDESGMPKERFSAEFPKEGPSILRIQQVVRGDSAAYFCASSPGQGNSPLHFGNGTRLTVT.

CDR3 nucleotides: TGTGCCAGCAGCCGCGGGGGGATGGGTAATTCACCCCTCCACTTT. It codes for CASSRGGMGNSPLHF. The genes are TRBV6-5 and TRBJ1-6; D is perhaps TRBD1 (5 bases). The CDR3 consists of 15 residues. Trimming stripped 6 bases from V and 6 bases from J, with 15 bases between. Germline lookup yields CDR1 MNHEY and CDR2 SVGAGI.

The J gene is TRBJ2-3, the V gene TRBV4-1, with TRBD1 matching over 8 bases. The CDR3 contains 14 residues. The V and J ends lost 4 bases and 3 bases, in that order; junction bases with no gene match: 3. Per germline, CDR1 MGHRA and CDR2 YSYEKL. Here the CDR3 DNA reads TGCGCCAGCAGCCTCCAGGGGGCTACAGATACGCAGTATTTT. This sequence encodes CASSLQGATDTQYF.

The rearrangement uses TRBV19 and TRBJ1-6; 7 bases are shared with TRBD1. The CDR3 runs to 13 residues. Germline CDR1 reads LNHDA; CDR2 reads SQIVND (reference sequence). V was clipped by 5 bases and J by 7 bases; unmatched bases: 2. For the CDR3, the DNA is TGTGCCAGTAGTGCAGGGGGAAATTCACCCCTCCACTTT. As protein: CASSAGGNSPLHF.

The rearrangement links TRBV7-9 to TRBJ1-5, with D uncertain. Germline V CDR1 and CDR2: SEHNR, FQNEAQ (reference sequence). The CDR3 is made up of 14 amino acids. Trimming removed 0 bases at V and 4 bases at J, with 7 bases between. CDR3 in amino acids: CASSLAVANQPQHF. The CDR3 DNA reads TGTGCCAGCAGCTTAGCAGTTGCGAATCAGCCCCAGCATTTT.

The chain combines TRBV29-1 with TRBJ1-2; D possibly corresponds to TRBD1 (5 bases). Trimming left V 2 bases short and J 0 bases short, with 10 bases between. The germline V gene has CDR1 SQVTM and CDR2 ANQGSEA. There are 14 residues in the CDR3. Here the CDR3 DNA reads TGCAGCGTTGAACTTTGGGGCCCTAACTATGGCTACACCTTC. Protein: CSVELWGPNYGYTF. Using reference TRBV29-1 and TRBJ1-2 for the parts outside the CDR3, the full variable domain is SAVISQKPSRDICQRGTSLTIQCQVDSQVTMMFWYRQQPGQSLTLIATANQGSEATYESGFVIDKFPISRPNLTFSTLTVSNMSPEDSSIYLCSVELWGPNYGYTFGSGTRLTVV.

The chain is built from TRBV5-6 and TRBJ1-4; D not certain. Germline V gene data show CDR1 as SGHDT and CDR2 as YYEEEE. With 3 bases removed from V and 2 bases from J, the gap between germline ends came to 8 bases. CDR3 length equals 14 residues. The CDR3 nucleotides read TGTGCCAGCAGCTCCGATGCGACTAATGAAAAACTGTTTTTT. It codes for CASSSDATNEKLFF.

The chain is built from TRBV28 and TRBJ1-1; D ambiguous. The length of the CDR3 is 12 residues. CDR1 MDHEN and CDR2 SYDVKM come from the germline V gene. V was clipped by 5 bases and J by 4 bases, with 8 bases between them. CDR3 in amino acids: CASSTVSTEAFF. DNA for the CDR3: TGTGCCAGCAGTACGGTGAGCACTGAAGCTTTCTTT.

This chain links TRBV28 with TRBJ1-2; TRBD1 agrees at 7 bases. V shed 6 bases and J 7 bases; nucleotides not matched to a gene: 5. Per germline, CDR1 MDHEN and CDR2 SYDVKM. The CDR3 has 12 residues. CDR3 DNA sequence: TGTGCCAGCAGGACAGGGATGGCTGGCTACACCTTC. Translation gives CASRTGMAGYTF.

The chain carries TRBV11-2 and TRBJ2-7; D possibly corresponds to TRBD1 (5 bases). Trimming shortened V by 1 base and J by 2 bases, and 9 bases separated the two germline ends. Germline loops: CDR1 SGHAT, CDR2 FQNNGV. The CDR3 runs 14 residues. The CDR3 sequence: CASSLATGAYEQYF. Here the CDR3 DNA reads TGTGCCAGCAGCTTAGCCACAGGAGCCTACGAGCAGTACTTC.

The chain combines TRBV27 with TRBJ2-1; D gene unclear. V was clipped by 1 base and J by 0 bases, with 10 bases between them. The CDR3 spans 16 residues. Germline lookup yields CDR1 MNHEY and CDR2 SMNVEV (reference sequence). The chain's CDR3 is CASSLYVLSSYNEQFF. The DNA of the CDR3 is TGTGCCAGCAGTTTATATGTCCTGAGCTCCTACAATGAGCAGTTCTTC.

The J gene is TRBJ1-2, the V gene TRBV7-9; TRBD1 agrees at 7 bases. Germline CDR1 SEHNR, CDR2 FQNEAQ (reference sequence). This CDR3 comprises 14 residues. The V gene end was trimmed by 3 bases and the J gene end by 0 bases; junction bases not matched to a gene: 1. The CDR3 reads CASSLGQSNYGYTF. The CDR3, as DNA: TGTGCCAGCAGCTTGGGACAGTCTAACTATGGCTACACCTTC.

This sequence joins TRBV7-2 and TRBJ2-7, with 9 bases lining up with TRBD2. Germline V gene sequence: CDR1 SGHTA, CDR2 FQGNSA. V lost 0 bases, J lost 7 bases, and 7 bases stayed unmatched. This CDR3 spans 15 amino acids. In DNA form, the CDR3 reads TGTGCCAGCAGCTTAGCGTCCTTAGCGGGGGAGGAGCAGTACTTC. Translating gives CASSLASLAGEEQYF.